This T cell receptor beta chain originates from a study of neurological immune-mediated disorders. Study results and limitations: Phylogenetic grouping placed 18 of 34 multiple sclerosis patients' repertoires in one related-CDR3 cluster, a possible signature.

The germline V gene has CDR1 SGHNT and CDR2 YENEEA. This CDR3 has 14 residues. The V gene lost 5 bases and the J gene lost 6 bases, with 16 bases spanning the gap. The time point here: longitudinal time-point 1 (baseline). This clonotype is deemed medium-sized. Antigen: not known. Over 160 million TCR-beta sequences from 15-18 subjects were obtained in each sequencing run. TCRdb passed the 5' RACE reads through MiXCR, listing each CDR3 protein once. Of some 37,000 distinct CDR3 sequences in the sample, 3% to 3.5% were seen once. This receptor was obtained from a woman aged 55-69 years with multiple sclerosis. This chain joins TRBV11-3 and TRBJ1-1; no clear D. Sequences were obtained from PBMCs. CDR3 in DNA: TGTGCCAGCAGCCCTAACGGGCCAACCGCTGAAGCTTTCTTT. It encodes CASSPNGPTAEAFF.